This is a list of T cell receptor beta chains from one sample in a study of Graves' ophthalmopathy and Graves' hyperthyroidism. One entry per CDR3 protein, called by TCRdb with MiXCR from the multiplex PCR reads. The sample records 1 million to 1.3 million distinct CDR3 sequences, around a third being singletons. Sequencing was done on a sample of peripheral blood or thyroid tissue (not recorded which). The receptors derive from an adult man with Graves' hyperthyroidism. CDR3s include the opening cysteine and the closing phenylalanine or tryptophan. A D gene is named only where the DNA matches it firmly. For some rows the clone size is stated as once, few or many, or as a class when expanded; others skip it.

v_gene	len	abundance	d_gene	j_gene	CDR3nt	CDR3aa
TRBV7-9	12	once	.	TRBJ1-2	TGTGCCAGCAGCTCCGGAGGTGGTGGCTACACCTTC	CASSSGGGGYTF
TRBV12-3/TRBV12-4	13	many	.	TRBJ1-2	TGTGCCAGCAGTTTCCCGTGGCTCTCTGGCTACACCTTC	CASSFPWLSGYTF
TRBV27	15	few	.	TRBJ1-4	TGTGCCAGCAGCCAAACGGGGGGACGAGGTGAAAAACTGTTTTTT	CASSQTGGRGEKLFF
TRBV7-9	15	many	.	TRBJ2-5	TGTGCCAGCCGCGGAGCCACGCTCTGGGAAGAGACCCAGTACTTC	CASRGATLWEETQYF
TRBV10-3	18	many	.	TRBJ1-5	TGTGCCATCGAGATACCCCCGCCGATCTCCGGACAAAGGGAGCCCCAGCATTTT	CAIEIPPPISGQREPQHF
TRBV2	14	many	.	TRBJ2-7	TGTGCCAGCAGTGAATCGGCATCCACCTACGAGCAGTACTTC	CASSESASTYEQYF
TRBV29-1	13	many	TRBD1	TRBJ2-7	TGCAGCGTTGATGGGACAGGGAGTGTGGGGCAGTACTTC	CSVDGTGSVGQYF
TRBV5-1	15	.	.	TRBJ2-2	TGCGCCAGCGGCTTGGGTAGCGGGAACACCGGGGAGCTGTTTTTT	CASGLGSGNTGELFF
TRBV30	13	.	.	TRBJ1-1	TGTGCCTGGAGTGTGCGGTCAGGGCTGGGAGCTTTCTTT	CAWSVRSGLGAFF
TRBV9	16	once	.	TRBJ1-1	TGTGCCAGCAGCGCCGGGCCCGGGGTCGAGGGCACTGAAGCTTTCTTT	CASSAGPGVEGTEAFF
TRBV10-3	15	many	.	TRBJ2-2	TGTGCCATCACCACAGCCTTATCGAACACCGGGGAGCTGTTTTTT	CAITTALSNTGELFF
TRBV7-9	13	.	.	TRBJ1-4	TGTGCCAGCAGCTTCCAAGGGAGGGAAAAACTGTTTTTT	CASSFQGREKLFF
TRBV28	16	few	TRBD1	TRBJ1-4	TGTGCCAGCAGGATCACAGGGGTTTTTTCGAATGAAAAACTGTTTTTT	CASRITGVFSNEKLFF
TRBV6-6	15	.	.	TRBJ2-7	TGTGCCAGCAGTTACTTTCAGGGGCTTGGCTACGAGCAGTACTTC	CASSYFQGLGYEQYF
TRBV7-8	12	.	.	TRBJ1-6	TGTGCCAGCAGCCTCGTAGCGGGAGTCCTCCACTTT	CASSLVAGVLHF
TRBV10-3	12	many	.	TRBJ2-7	TGTGCCATCAGTGGTCCCTCCTACGAGCAGTACTTC	CAISGPSYEQYF
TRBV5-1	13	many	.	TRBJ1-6	TGCGCCAGCAGCTTACGGGGCGGGCCACCCCTCCACTTT	CASSLRGGPPLHF
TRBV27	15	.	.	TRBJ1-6	TGTGCCAGCAACACAGGGATTAAGCCTAATTCACCCCTCCACTTT	CASNTGIKPNSPLHF
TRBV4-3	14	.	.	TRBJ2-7	TGCGCCAGCAGCCCAAGGATAGGGTCCTACGAGCAGTACTTC	CASSPRIGSYEQYF
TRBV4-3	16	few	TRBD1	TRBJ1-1	TGCGCCAGCAGCCAAGGGGGACAGGGTATGAACACTGAAGCTTTCTTT	CASSQGGQGMNTEAFF
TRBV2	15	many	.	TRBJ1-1	TGTGCCAGCAGTGAAGGAGGCAGGGGCTGGACTGAAGCTTTCTTT	CASSEGGRGWTEAFF
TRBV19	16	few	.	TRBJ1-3	TGTGCCAGTAGTCCAGCCACCAACCGAGGTGGGAACACCATATATTTT	CASSPATNRGGNTIYF
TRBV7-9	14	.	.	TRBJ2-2	TGTGCCAGCAGCCAACGGGAGAACACTGGGGAGCTGTTTTTT	CASSQRENTGELFF
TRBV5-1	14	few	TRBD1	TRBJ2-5	TGCGCCAGCTCCCTATCCGGGACAGAGGGGACCCAGTACTTC	CASSLSGTEGTQYF
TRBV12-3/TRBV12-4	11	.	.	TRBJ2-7	TGTGCCGTCGGGACAACCTACGAGCAGTACTTC	CAVGTTYEQYF
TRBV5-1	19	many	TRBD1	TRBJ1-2	TGCGCCAGCAGCTTGAAATCCCGCCCGGACAGGGGGAGGAACTATGGCTACACCTTC	CASSLKSRPDRGRNYGYTF
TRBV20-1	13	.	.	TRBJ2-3	TGCAGTGCTAGAGTTTACAGCACAGATACGCAGTATTTT	CSARVYSTDTQYF
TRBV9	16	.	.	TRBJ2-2	TGTGCCAGCAGCCAAGTATCCGGCTTTAACACCGGGGAGCTGTTTTTT	CASSQVSGFNTGELFF
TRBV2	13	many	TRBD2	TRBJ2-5	TGTGCCAGCACGGGGGGGGCTGGGGAGACCCAGTACTTC	CASTGGAGETQYF
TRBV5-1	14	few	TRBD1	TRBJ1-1	TGCGCCAGCAGCAAGGACAGGGGGAGCCCTCGGATTTTCTTT	CASSKDRGSPRIFF
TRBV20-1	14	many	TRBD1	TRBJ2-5	TGCAGTGCTAGAGACATGGGACAGGGAGAGACCCAGTACTTC	CSARDMGQGETQYF
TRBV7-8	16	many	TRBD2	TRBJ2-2	TGTGCCAGCAGTAAGAGACTAGCGGGGGACACCGGGGAGCTGTTTTTT	CASSKRLAGDTGELFF
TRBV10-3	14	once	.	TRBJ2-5	TGTGCCATCAGTGATCCGGGCGGGGTGGAGACCCAGTACTTC	CAISDPGGVETQYF
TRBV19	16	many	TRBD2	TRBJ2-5	TGTGCCAGTAGTATAGTAGGTGGGACTAGCCACGAGACCCAGTACTTC	CASSIVGGTSHETQYF
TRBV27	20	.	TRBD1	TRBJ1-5	TGTGCCAGCAGAGCAAACAGGGGGCTCGGTTTTGGATATAGCAATCAGCCCCAGCATTTT	CASRANRGLGFGYSNQPQHF
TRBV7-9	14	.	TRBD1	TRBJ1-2	TGTGCCAGCAGCCCAGGGGGCGGGAGGGATGGCTACACCTTC	CASSPGGGRDGYTF
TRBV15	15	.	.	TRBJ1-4	TGTGCCACCAGCAGAGATACGGCAGGGCACGAAAAACTGTTTTTT	CATSRDTAGHEKLFF
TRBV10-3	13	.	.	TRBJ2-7	TGTGCCATCAGTGATGAAGACAGCTACGAGCAGTACTTC	CAISDEDSYEQYF
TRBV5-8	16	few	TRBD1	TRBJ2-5	TGTGCCAGCAGCTTACGACAGGGCCAAATCCAAGAGACCCAGTACTTC	CASSLRQGQIQETQYF
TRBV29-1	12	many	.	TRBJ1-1	TGCAGCGTCGGGCAAGGGGGAACTGAAGCTTTCTTT	CSVGQGGTEAFF
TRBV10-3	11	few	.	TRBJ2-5	TGTGCCATCAGTTACCAAGAGACCCAGTACTTC	CAISYQETQYF
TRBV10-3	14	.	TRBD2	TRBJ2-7	TGTGCCAGCAGTGAGGCGGGAGCCGGCTCCGAGCAGTACTTC	CASSEAGAGSEQYF
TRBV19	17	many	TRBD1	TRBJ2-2	TGTGCCAGTAGACGGGGCAGGGGGCGTGAAGACACCGGGGAGCTGTTTTTT	CASRRGRGREDTGELFF
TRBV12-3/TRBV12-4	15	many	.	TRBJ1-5	TGTGCCAGCAGTCCCGTAAGGGGCCCGTTTCAGCCCCAGCATTTT	CASSPVRGPFQPQHF
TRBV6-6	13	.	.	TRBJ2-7	TGTGCCAGCAGTTTCAACGGGCCCTACGAGCAGTACTTC	CASSFNGPYEQYF
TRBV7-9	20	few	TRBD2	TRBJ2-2	TGTGCCAGCAGCCCACCCCTGGGACTAGCGGGAGGTGCGGTCACCGGGGAGCTGTTTTTT	CASSPPLGLAGGAVTGELFF
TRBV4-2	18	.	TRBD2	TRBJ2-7	TGTGCCAGCAGCCAAGCCTCGGGACTAGCGGGAGTAGCTTACGAGCAGTACTTC	CASSQASGLAGVAYEQYF
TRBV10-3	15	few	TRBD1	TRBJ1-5	TGTGCCAGCAGCCGACAGGGTTTAGGCAATCAGCCCCAGCATTTT	CASSRQGLGNQPQHF
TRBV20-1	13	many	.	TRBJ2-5	TGCAGTGCTAGAGATGGGCAGGGACGGACCCAGTACTTC	CSARDGQGRTQYF
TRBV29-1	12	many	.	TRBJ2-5	TGCAGCGTTACCAGGGAACAAGAGACCCAGTACTTC	CSVTREQETQYF
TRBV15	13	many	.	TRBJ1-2	TGTGCCACCAGCAGACCTAGGTGGGGTGGCTACACCTTC	CATSRPRWGGYTF
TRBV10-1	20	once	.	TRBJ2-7	TGCGCCAGCAGTGCCCCGGGACACGGGACCGCGGGAGAACTCTCCTACGAGCAGTACTTC	CASSAPGHGTAGELSYEQYF
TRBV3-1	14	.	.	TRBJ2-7	TGTGCCAGCAGCCCACTTTTCAGCTCCTACGAGCAGTACTTC	CASSPLFSSYEQYF
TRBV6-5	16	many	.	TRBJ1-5	TGTGCCAGCAGTTCGAAGGACGGATATAGCAATCAGCCCCAGCATTTT	CASSSKDGYSNQPQHF
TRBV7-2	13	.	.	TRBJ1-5	TGTGCCAGCAGCATACCGGGACTTGCCTCCGAGCATTTT	CASSIPGLASEHF
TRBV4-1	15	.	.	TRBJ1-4	TGCGCCAGCAGCCCGACGGACGGTAATAATGAAAAACTGTTTTTT	CASSPTDGNNEKLFF
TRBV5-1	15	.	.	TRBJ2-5	TGCGCCAGCAGCCCCGTACGGACGCACCAAGAGACCCAGTACTTC	CASSPVRTHQETQYF
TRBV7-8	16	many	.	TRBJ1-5	TGTGCCAGCAGCTTAGGCCCGGGACTGATCAATCAGCCCCAGCATTTT	CASSLGPGLINQPQHF
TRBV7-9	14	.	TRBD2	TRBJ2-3	TGTGCCAGCAGCTCTAGCGGGAGTTCGGATACGCAGTATTTT	CASSSSGSSDTQYF